This T cell receptor beta chain stems from a study of cytomegalovirus exposure and HLA in healthy donors. This CDR3 is built from 18 residues. J lost 0 bases, V lost 4 bases, and 10 bases had no gene match. In germline, CDR1 is SGHTA, CDR2 FQGTGA. The PCR had 60 Vbeta and 13 Jbeta primers. The repertoire was sequenced with immunoSEQ multiplex PCR; TCRdb's copy has only in-frame clones and lacks some. The table has 150,000 to 200,000 clones, roughly two thirds seen once. The gene calls are TRBV7-3 and TRBJ2-7; 12 nucleotides match TRBD2. Sequenced sample: PBMCs. The TCR was taken from a woman in her thirties in good health and CMV-seronegative. In nucleotides, the CDR3 is TGTGCCAGCAGCTACGTTTGGACTAGCGGGGATAACTCCTACGAGCAGTACTTC. The encoded protein is CASSYVWTSGDNSYEQYF.